This entry concerns a single T cell receptor (beta chain). Its cognate antigen is unknown. cDNA libraries for TCR beta contained unique molecular identifiers. T cells numbering roughly 1 to 10 million yielded 500,000 or so cDNA molecules. TCRdb reprocessed the PCR reads with MiXCR, giving one entry per CDR3 protein. The table shows about 620,000 distinct CDR3 sequences, with 40% to 50% occurring only once. The CDR3 extends over 19 amino acids. Germline CDR1 and CDR2: SGHAT and FQNNGV. The J segment lost 1 base and the V segment lost 5 bases, leaving 12 bases of the junction unmatched. These data are taken from a study of post-analysis software for immune sequencing data. Study-wide points: The normalized Chao1 diversity of multiple sclerosis patients was significantly lower than that of controls. Patients showed TRBV5-6, TRBV5-1 and TRBV20-1 among roughly 5 TRBV segments more frequent than in controls.

This sequence was found in a girl between 10 and 17 years old with multiple sclerosis. This sequence joins TRBV11-2 and TRBJ2-6, with 9 positions matching TRBD1. Sequencing was performed on blood. CDR3 loop: CASSPSGQGLRSGANVLTF. CDR3 in DNA: TGTGCCAGCAGCCCAAGCGGACAGGGGTTACGTTCTGGGGCCAACGTCCTGACTTTC.